What follows are 32 T cell receptor beta chains derived from one specimen sequenced in a study of cytomegalovirus exposure and HLA in healthy donors. PCR involved 60 Vbeta and 13 Jbeta primers. Libraries were prepared by immunoSEQ multiplex PCR; TCRdb keeps only in-frame clonotypes and omits some of them. This sample contains 130,000 to 150,000 clones. The sequencing sample was made of PBMCs. The receptors here all came from a male donor in good health and CMV-seronegative.

V usage is TRBV6-1 and J usage is TRBJ1-4; D possibly corresponds to TRBD1 (6 bases). This CDR3 is built from 13 residues. V was trimmed by 2 bases and J by 10 bases, leaving 11 bases between them. CDR1 and CDR2 (germline): MNHNS, SASEGT. CDR3 sequence reads: CASSEYRDGKLFF. In nucleotides, the CDR3 is TGTGCCAGCAGTGAATACAGGGACGGAAAACTGTTTTTT.

The chain is built from TRBV7-9 and TRBJ2-1, with 9 bases lining up with TRBD1. This CDR3 contains 16 residues. Germline V gene data show CDR1 as SEHNR and CDR2 as FQNEAQ (reference sequence). V shed 7 bases, J shed 9 bases, and the junction held 16 bases outside the gene matches. The CDR3 is CASILRTGVTMSEQFF. The DNA of the CDR3 is TGTGCCAGCATCCTTAGGACAGGGGTTACAATGAGTGAGCAGTTCTTC.

The chain has TRBV5-1 and TRBJ2-5; D uncertain. Germline loops: CDR1 SGHRS, CDR2 YFSETQ. This CDR3 is built from 13 residues. V lost 2 bases and J 3 bases, leaving 8 bases between the germline ends. The CDR3 coding sequence is TGCGCCAGCAGCTTTGTCTCGGAAGAGACCCAGTACTTC. Translating it yields CASSFVSEETQYF. The full variable domain, rest sourced from reference TRBV5-1 and TRBJ2-5, is KAGVTQTPRYLIKTRGQQVTLSCSPISGHRSVSWYQQTPGQGLQFLFEYFSETQRNKGNFPGRFSGRQFSNSRSEMNVSTLELGDSALYLCASSFVSEETQYFGPGTRLLVL.

The genes are TRBV6-1 and TRBJ2-7; 11 bases line up with TRBD1. The V segment lost 0 bases and the J segment 5 bases; nucleotides outside the gene matches: 6. The germline CDR1 and CDR2 sequences are MNHNS and SASEGT. This CDR3 comprises 16 residues. This CDR3 is CASSEATGTGGDEQYF. CDR3 sequence (DNA): TGTGCCAGCAGTGAAGCGACTGGGACAGGGGGTGACGAGCAGTACTTC.

V gene TRBV29-1 combines with J gene TRBJ1-4; D perhaps matches TRBD1 (5 bases). This CDR3 has 13 amino acids. The ends were cut back, 4 bases at V and 7 bases at J, with 13 bases in the middle. Germline assignment: CDR1 SQVTM and CDR2 ANQGSEA. This chain's CDR3 is CSVGFQGSEKLFF. DNA for the CDR3: TGCAGCGTTGGTTTTCAGGGCAGTGAAAAACTGTTTTTT.

The chain joins TRBV2 to TRBJ1-1; TRBD1 is a possible D gene (5 bases). CDR3 length equals 15 residues. V lost 7 bases, J lost 1 base, and 16 bases lay in between. The germline V gene encodes CDR1 SNHLY and CDR2 FYNNEI. The CDR3: CASMGGAKGNTEAFF. In nucleotides, the CDR3 is TGTGCCAGCATGGGCGGGGCGAAGGGGAACACTGAAGCTTTCTTT.

The V call is TRBV20-1, the J call TRBJ2-1, with D possibly being TRBD2 (5 bases). Trimming cost V 3 bases and J 10 bases, with 10 bases left between them. The CDR3 sequence is 11 residues long. The germline V gene encodes CDR1 DFQATT and CDR2 SNEGSKA (reference sequence). CDR3 coding DNA: TGCAGTGCTAGTTATTGGGAGGAGCAGTTCTTC. Translated, it gives CSASYWEEQFF.

V and J are TRBV30 and TRBJ2-1, with TRBD2 identical over 9 bases. J gave up 7 bases and V 2 bases, and 15 bases lay outside the gene matches. Germline V CDR1 and CDR2: GTSNPN, SVGIG (reference sequence). CDR3 length: 17 amino acids. In nucleotides, the CDR3 is TGTGCCTGGAGTAGGGGAGGGGTTAGCGGGAGTCGGAATGAGCAGTTCTTC. Its translation is CAWSRGGVSGSRNEQFF.

The chain joins TRBV5-1 to TRBJ2-5; D may be TRBD2 (6 bases). V was trimmed by 0 bases and J by 2 bases, leaving 11 bases between them. Germline assignment: CDR1 SGHRS and CDR2 YFSETQ. This CDR3 spans 15 amino acids. The CDR3 DNA reads TGCGCCAGCAGCTTGGGGGGAGGAGGACAAGAGACCCAGTACTTC. Residues: CASSLGGGGQETQYF.

The V gene is TRBV19, the J gene TRBJ1-2; TRBD1 matches at 9 bases. CDR3 length: 14 residues. Germline CDR1 LNHDA, CDR2 SQIVND (reference sequence). V lost 5 bases, J lost 2 bases, and 3 bases stayed unmatched. The CDR3 DNA follows: TGTGCCAGTAGTTACGGGACAGGGAACTATGGCTACACCTTC. Amino acid sequence: CASSYGTGNYGYTF.

The J gene is TRBJ2-7, the V gene TRBV4-2, with TRBD1 matching 7 bases. CDR3 length equals 12 residues. Germline assignment: CDR1 LGHNA and CDR2 YNFKEQ. V shed 8 bases and J 3 bases; nucleotides not matched to a gene: 4. CDR3 in DNA: TGTGCCAGCCGGGACAGAAGCTACGAGCAGTACTTC. This sequence encodes CASRDRSYEQYF.

The rearrangement links TRBV5-1 to TRBJ2-5, with 14 bases matching TRBD2. Germline V gives CDR1 SGHRS, CDR2 YFSETQ. The length of the CDR3 is 15 residues. Trimming at V came to 4 bases and at J to 5 bases, leaving 4 bases not matched to a gene. The CDR3 coding sequence is TGCGCCAGCAGCATGGGACTAGCGGGAGAGGAGACCCAGTACTTC. It is translated as CASSMGLAGEETQYF. Complete variable domain (other parts from reference TRBV5-1 and TRBJ2-5): KAGVTQTPRYLIKTRGQQVTLSCSPISGHRSVSWYQQTPGQGLQFLFEYFSETQRNKGNFPGRFSGRQFSNSRSEMNVSTLELGDSALYLCASSMGLAGEETQYFGPGTRLLVL.

The chain links TRBV18 to TRBJ2-7; D ambiguous. The CDR3 covers 15 residues. CDR1 and CDR2 (germline): KGHSH, LQKENI. V lost 5 bases and J lost 0, with 14 bases in between. CDR3 sequence (DNA): TGTGCCAGCTCAGCCACATCAGAACGCTCCTACGAGCAGTACTTC. Translating it yields CASSATSERSYEQYF.

The CDR3 sequence: CASSQILFSYEQYF. The CDR3 DNA sequence: TGTGCCAGCAGCCAGATTCTCTTCTCCTACGAGCAGTACTTC. V usage is TRBV6-5 and J usage is TRBJ2-7; D is undetermined. The CDR3 sequence is 14 residues long. Germline values: CDR1 MNHEY, CDR2 SVGAGI. V was cut by 6 bases and J by 0 bases, with 12 bases left in between.

The V gene is TRBV9, the J gene TRBJ1-1, with D possibly being TRBD1 (6 bases). Germline loops: CDR1 SGDLS, CDR2 YYNGEE. V lost 0 bases and J lost 3, with 24 bases in between. This CDR3 has 19 residues. The CDR3 region is CASSVGGGRTGIWDTEAFF. The CDR3 DNA reads as TGTGCCAGCAGCGTAGGAGGGGGACGCACAGGGATTTGGGACACTGAAGCTTTCTTT.

V is TRBV6-1 and J is TRBJ1-1; D not resolved. CDR1 is MNHNS, CDR2 SASEGT, per germline. CDR3 size: 12 residues. Trimming took off 4 bases at V and 3 bases at J, with 6 bases between the two ends. The CDR3 coding sequence is TGTGCCAGCAGTGCGGTGGACACTGAAGCTTTCTTT. Encoded protein: CASSAVDTEAFF.

The rearrangement joins TRBV7-6 to TRBJ2-3, with 8 bases matching TRBD2. V was pared by 6 bases and J by 6 bases, with 17 bases of the junction left unmatched. This CDR3 has 17 amino acids. In germline, CDR1 is SGHVS, CDR2 FNYEAQ. The CDR3 is CASSIRGGRQNKDTQYF. The CDR3 bases are TGTGCCAGCAGTATACGGGGGGGCCGACAAAATAAGGATACGCAGTATTTT.

This chain uses TRBV29-1 with TRBJ1-2; 7 bases line up with TRBD1. Unmatched junction bases numbered 10, after V lost 2 bases and J lost 1 base. Per germline, CDR1 SQVTM and CDR2 ANQGSEA. This CDR3 is built from 16 residues. This CDR3 reads CSVENDRGQFNYGYTF. CDR3 sequence (DNA): TGCAGCGTTGAAAACGATCGGGGACAGTTTAACTATGGCTACACCTTC.

The chain combines TRBV15 with TRBJ1-6; D unresolved. CDR3 length: 13 residues. Germline CDR1 reads LNHNV; CDR2 reads YYDKDF (reference sequence). Deletions cut 8 bases from V and 4 bases from J, with 9 bases between. The chain's CDR3 is CATGLLYNSPLHF. The CDR3 coding sequence is TGTGCCACCGGGTTACTATATAATTCACCCCTCCACTTT.

V gene TRBV6-1 combines with J gene TRBJ1-4, with a tentative D call TRBD1 (5 bases). Trimming cost V 2 bases and J 5 bases, with 18 bases left between them. The CDR3 contains 17 residues. Germline V gene data show CDR1 as MNHNS and CDR2 as SASEGT. In DNA form, the CDR3 reads TGTGCCAGCAGTGAAAGTGTCCACAGGACCCCAAATGAAAAACTGTTTTTT. Protein sequence: CASSESVHRTPNEKLFF.

The chain couples TRBV5-4 to TRBJ1-1; D ambiguous. The CDR3 has 15 residues. The germline CDR1 and CDR2 sequences are SGHNT and YYREEE (reference sequence). Trimming took 0 bases from V and 0 from J, leaving 9 bases between them. CDR3 sequence reads: CASSLEREMNTEAFF. CDR3 nucleotide sequence: TGTGCCAGCAGCTTGGAGAGAGAGATGAACACTGAAGCTTTCTTT. Filled out from reference TRBV5-4 and TRBJ1-1, the complete variable domain reads ETGVTQSPTHLIKTRGQQVTLRCSSQSGHNTVSWYQQALGQGPQFIFQYYREEENGRGNFPPRFSGLQFPNYSSELNVNALELDDSALYLCASSLEREMNTEAFFGQGTRLTVV.

The V gene is TRBV7-2, the J gene TRBJ2-7; 8 bases agree with TRBD2. Germline V lookup: CDR1 SGHTA, CDR2 FQGNSA. The V gene end was trimmed by 6 bases and the J gene end by 5 bases; junction bases not matched to a gene: 9. The CDR3 runs 14 residues. CDR3 residues: CASSFSGRGNEQYF. CDR3 DNA sequence: TGTGCCAGCAGTTTCAGCGGGAGAGGGAACGAGCAGTACTTC.

The CDR3 region has the DNA TGCAGCTCTAGACGTGCTAACTATGGCTACACCTTC. This codes for CSSRRANYGYTF. The chain employs TRBV29-1 and TRBJ1-2; D is uncertain. CDR1 and CDR2 from the germline V gene are SQVTM and ANQGSEA. V was pared by 8 bases and J by 0 bases, with 10 bases between. The CDR3 runs 12 residues.

The chain links TRBV30 to TRBJ2-1; 14 bases match TRBD2. The length of the CDR3 is 17 residues. From germline, CDR1 is GTSNPN and CDR2 SVGIG (reference sequence). V gave up 1 base and J gave up 2 bases; unmatched junction bases: 4. The CDR3: CAWSEGLAGAPYNEQFF. CDR3 nucleotide sequence: TGTGCCTGGAGTGAGGGACTAGCGGGAGCCCCCTACAATGAGCAGTTCTTC.

The rearrangement uses TRBV2 and TRBJ2-2; 8 bases align to TRBD1. The V and J ends lost 5 bases and 1 base, in that order; junction bases with no gene match: 3. The CDR3 runs to 15 residues. Looked up from germline, CDR1 is SNHLY and CDR2 is FYNNEI. The CDR3 DNA follows: TGTGCCAGCAGTTACAGGGGGATGAACACCGGGGAGCTGTTTTTT. Translating it yields CASSYRGMNTGELFF.

The J gene is TRBJ2-1, the V gene TRBV13; D may match TRBD1 or TRBD2 (7 bases each). The ends were cut back, 4 bases at V and 6 bases at J, with 19 bases in the middle. The CDR3 is made up of 16 amino acids. Germline assignment: CDR1 PRHDT and CDR2 FYEKMQ (reference sequence). The CDR3 DNA reads as TGTGCCAGCAGCTCAGGGGGGGGGACTACCCCCAATGAGCAGTTCTTC. Translating gives CASSSGGGTTPNEQFF. The full variable domain, in which reference TRBV13 and TRBJ2-1 provide the parts outside the CDR3, is AAGVIQSPRHLIKEKRETATLKCYPIPRHDTVYWYQQGPGQDPQFLISFYEKMQSDKGSIPDRFSAQQFSDYHSELNMSSLELGDSALYFCASSSGGGTTPNEQFFGPGTRLTVL.

V usage is TRBV27 and J usage is TRBJ2-2; 9 bases line up with TRBD1. The CDR3 length is 15 residues. The ends lost 3 bases at V and 7 bases at J; junction bases unmatched: 6. From germline, CDR1 is MNHEY and CDR2 SMNVEV (reference sequence). This chain's CDR3 is CASSFGTGSLGELFF. In nucleotides, the CDR3 is TGTGCCAGCAGTTTTGGGACAGGGTCCCTCGGGGAGCTGTTTTTT.

The V and J genes are TRBV5-4 and TRBJ2-2; a weak D match, TRBD1 (8 bases). This CDR3 is 15 amino acids long. Germline V CDR1 and CDR2: SGHNT, YYREEE (reference sequence). Trimming removed 0 bases from V and 6 bases from J, with 12 bases in between. CDR3 nucleotide sequence: TGTGCCAGCAGCTTGGAACAGGGGGGGGCCGGGGAGCTGTTTTTT. Encoded protein: CASSLEQGGAGELFF. The full variable domain, rest sourced from reference TRBV5-4 and TRBJ2-2, is ETGVTQSPTHLIKTRGQQVTLRCSSQSGHNTVSWYQQALGQGPQFIFQYYREEENGRGNFPPRFSGLQFPNYSSELNVNALELDDSALYLCASSLEQGGAGELFFGEGSRLTVL.

This rearrangement joins TRBV2 to TRBJ1-4; no clear D. The CDR3 covers 16 residues. Germline CDR1 reads SNHLY; CDR2 reads FYNNEI. Trimming took off 4 bases at V and 0 bases at J, with 12 bases between the two ends. The CDR3 sequence: CASSGSRFATNEKLFF. As DNA, the CDR3 is TGTGCCAGCAGTGGGTCACGGTTTGCAACTAATGAAAAACTGTTTTTT.

The V gene is TRBV29-1, the J gene TRBJ2-3; 12 bases are shared with TRBD2. Germline CDR1 and CDR2: SQVTM and ANQGSEA. J was trimmed by 3 bases and V by 3 bases; bases with no gene match: 4. This CDR3 has 15 amino acids. The CDR3 DNA is TGCAGCGTTGACTTTGGACTAGCGGGAACAGATACGCAGTATTTT. Translation gives CSVDFGLAGTDTQYF.

The rearrangement uses TRBV4-3 and TRBJ2-2; no definite D call. Per the germline V gene, CDR1 is LGHNA and CDR2 is YSLEER. The CDR3 runs to 15 residues. V was cut by 0 bases and J by 0 bases, with 5 bases left in between. The CDR3 spells CASSQDLTNTGELFF. CDR3 nucleotides: TGCGCCAGCAGCCAAGATCTTACGAACACCGGGGAGCTGTTTTTT.

V gene TRBV5-3 combines with J gene TRBJ2-3; D unclear. TRBV5-3 is designated an ORF whose function remains uncertain. The CDR3 length is 14 residues. V was trimmed by 0 bases and J by 1 base, leaving 6 bases between them. As DNA, the CDR3 is TGTGCCAGAAGCTTGGGCGGCGGCACAGATACGCAGTATTTT. Translating it yields CARSLGGGTDTQYF.